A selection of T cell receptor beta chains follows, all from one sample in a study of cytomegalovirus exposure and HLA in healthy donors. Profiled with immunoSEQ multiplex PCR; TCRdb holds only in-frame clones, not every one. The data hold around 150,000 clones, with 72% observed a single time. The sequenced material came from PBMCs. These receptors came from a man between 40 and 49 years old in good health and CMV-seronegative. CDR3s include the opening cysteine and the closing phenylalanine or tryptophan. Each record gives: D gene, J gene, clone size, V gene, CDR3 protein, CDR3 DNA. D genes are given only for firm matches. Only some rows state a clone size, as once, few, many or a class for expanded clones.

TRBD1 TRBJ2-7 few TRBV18 CASSRTGHSYEQYF TGTGCCAGCTCCCGGACAGGACACTCCTACGAGCAGTACTTC
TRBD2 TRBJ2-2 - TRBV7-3 CASSSPSGGQTGELFF TGTGCCAGCAGCTCCCCTAGCGGGGGACAAACCGGGGAGCTGTTTTTT
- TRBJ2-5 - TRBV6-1 CASTRTAETQYF TGTGCCAGCACCCGGACAGCAGAGACCCAGTACTTC
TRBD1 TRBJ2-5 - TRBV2 CASSVWSGGETQYF TGTGCCAGCAGTGTTTGGTCAGGGGGAGAGACCCAGTACTTC
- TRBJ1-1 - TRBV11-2 CASSLDGGWRAFF TGTGCCAGCAGCTTAGATGGCGGTTGGAGGGCTTTCTTT
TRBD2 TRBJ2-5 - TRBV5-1 CASSLVSSGGAGPETQYF TGCGCCAGCAGCTTGGTGTCTAGCGGGGGGGCCGGCCCGGAGACCCAGTACTTC
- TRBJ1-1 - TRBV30 CACSRGLNTEAFF TGTGCCTGCTCGAGAGGGTTGAACACTGAAGCTTTCTTT
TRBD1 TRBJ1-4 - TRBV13 CASSRIGQGYSNEKLFF TGTGCCAGCAGCAGAATCGGACAGGGGTACTCTAATGAAAAACTGTTTTTT
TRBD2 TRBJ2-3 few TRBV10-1 CASSESGLAGTQYF TGCGCCAGCAGTGAGTCGGGGCTAGCGGGGACGCAGTATTTT
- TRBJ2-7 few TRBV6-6 CASSYGGTVFGEQYF TGTGCCAGCAGTTACGGGGGGACAGTCTTTGGTGAGCAGTACTTC
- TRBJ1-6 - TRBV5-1 CASSLVTANSPLHF TGCGCCAGCAGCTTGGTGACAGCTAATTCACCCCTCCACTTT
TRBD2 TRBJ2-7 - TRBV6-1 CASSPGLEVNEQYF TGTGCCAGCAGCCCCGGACTAGAGGTGAACGAGCAGTACTTC
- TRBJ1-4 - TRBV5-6 CASSLTVNEKLFF TGTGCCAGCAGCTTAACAGTTAATGAAAAACTGTTTTTT
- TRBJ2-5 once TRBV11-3 CASSKDRQETQYF TGTGCCAGCAGCAAGGACAGACAAGAGACCCAGTACTTC
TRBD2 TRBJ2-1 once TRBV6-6 CASRKAGAHPNEQFF TGTGCCAGCAGAAAAGCGGGAGCCCACCCCAATGAGCAGTTCTTC
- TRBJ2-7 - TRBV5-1 CASSPNSYEQYF TGCGCCAGCAGCCCCAACTCCTACGAGCAGTACTTC
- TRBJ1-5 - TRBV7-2 CASSLVGTPSNQPQHF TGTGCCAGCAGCTTAGTTGGGACACCTAGCAATCAGCCCCAGCATTTT
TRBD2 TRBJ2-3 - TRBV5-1 CASSTGTSGMTDTQYF TGCGCCAGCAGCACCGGGACTAGCGGGATGACAGATACGCAGTATTTT
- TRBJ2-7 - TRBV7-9 CASSPPPGISYEQYF TGTGCCAGCAGCCCCCCTCCGGGTATTTCCTACGAGCAGTACTTC
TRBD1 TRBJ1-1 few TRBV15 CATSRGRGTGGRYTEAFF TGTGCCACCAGCAGGGGGCGGGGGACAGGGGGGAGATACACTGAAGCTTTCTTT
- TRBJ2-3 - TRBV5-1 CASSLEARSVDTQYF TGCGCCAGCAGCTTGGAGGCTAGGTCGGTCGATACGCAGTATTTT
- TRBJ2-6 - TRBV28 CASSLYAFGAGANVLTF TGTGCCAGCAGTTTATACGCCTTTGGGGCCGGGGCCAACGTCCTGACTTTC
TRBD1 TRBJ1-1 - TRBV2 CASRTDRGEAFF TGTGCCAGCAGGACTGACAGGGGTGAAGCTTTCTTT
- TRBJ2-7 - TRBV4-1 CASSQGAGPPYEQYF TGCGCCAGCAGCCAAGGGGCAGGGCCGCCCTACGAGCAGTACTTC
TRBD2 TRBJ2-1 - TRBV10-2 CASSDPGLAGGGSYNEQFF TGCGCCAGCAGTGACCCTGGACTAGCGGGAGGAGGCTCCTACAATGAGCAGTTCTTC
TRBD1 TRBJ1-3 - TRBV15 CATSRDRGSTGNTIYF TGTGCCACCAGCAGAGACAGGGGGTCAACTGGAAACACCATATATTTT
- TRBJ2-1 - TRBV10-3 CAISESGLGDYNEQFF TGTGCCATCAGTGAGTCCGGTCTCGGGGATTACAATGAGCAGTTCTTC
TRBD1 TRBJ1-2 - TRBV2 CASIVDRASYGYTF TGTGCCAGCATCGTAGACAGGGCCTCCTATGGCTACACCTTC
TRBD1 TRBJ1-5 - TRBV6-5 CASKGGLGQPQNF TGTGCCAGCAAAGGGGGCTTAGGGCAGCCCCAGAATTTT
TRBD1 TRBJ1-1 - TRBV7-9 CASSPGQGAVEAFF TGTGCCAGCAGCCCCGGACAGGGGGCTGTTGAAGCTTTCTTT
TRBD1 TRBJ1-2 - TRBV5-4 CASSTGQGGPNYGYTF TGTGCCAGCAGCACGGGACAGGGGGGGCCTAACTATGGCTACACCTTC
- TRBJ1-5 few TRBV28 CASRGGDQPQHF TGTGCCAGCAGGGGGGGGGATCAGCCCCAGCATTTT
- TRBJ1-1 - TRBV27 CASTPVNTEAFF TGTGCCAGCACTCCCGTCAACACTGAAGCTTTCTTT
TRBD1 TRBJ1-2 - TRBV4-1 CASSPSGDRGHGYTF TGCGCCAGCAGCCCCTCAGGGGACAGGGGGCACGGCTACACCTTC
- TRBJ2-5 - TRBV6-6 CASSYSGRQFEETQYF TGTGCCAGCAGTTACTCAGGCCGACAGTTCGAAGAGACCCAGTACTTC
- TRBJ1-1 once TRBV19 CASSPGGSGTEAFF TGTGCCAGTAGCCCTGGGGGGTCGGGTACTGAAGCTTTCTTT
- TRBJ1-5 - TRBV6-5 CASSYSNEGGNQPQHF TGTGCCAGCAGTTACTCGAATGAGGGAGGCAATCAGCCCCAGCATTTT
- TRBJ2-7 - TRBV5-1 CASSLAYGNWDEQYF TGCGCCAGCAGCTTGGCCTACGGGAACTGGGACGAGCAGTACTTC
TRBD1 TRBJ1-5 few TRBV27 CASSFDRGRQPQHF TGTGCCAGCAGTTTCGACAGGGGGCGCCAGCCCCAGCATTTT
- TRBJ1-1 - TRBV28 CASRLGGGTEAFF TGTGCCAGCAGGTTAGGGGGGGGAACTGAAGCTTTCTTT
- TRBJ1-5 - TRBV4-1 CASSSDRNQPQHF TGCGCCAGCAGCTCCGACAGAAATCAGCCCCAGCATTTT